The present T cell receptor beta chain was sequenced within a study of vaccination and CD4 T cells after COVID-19. Remarks on this clonotype: The antigen remains undetermined.

Cultured CD4+ T cells had their DNA profiled by the Oncomine TCR Beta short-read assay. A single record per CDR3 protein comes from TCRdb applying MiXCR to the PCR reads. The sample contains approximately 13,000 distinct CDR3 sequences, less than 70% of which appear only once. Described treatment: approximately nine-day PBMC culture with coronavirus spike peptide pools or control peptides (ViraFEST assay). ViraFEST sequenced TCRs after peptide-pool expansion of antigen-specific T cells. Germline V CDR1 and CDR2: LGHDT, YNNKEL (reference sequence). The CDR3 totals 13 residues. Unmatched junction bases numbered 7, after V lost 4 bases and J lost 8 bases.

Input material: CD4+ T cells from blood, cultured in vitro. The V and J genes are TRBV3-1 and TRBJ1-1; TRBD1 agrees at 7 bases. This clonotype originated in a human donor who had recovered from COVID-19. The CDR3 here is CASSLNEQGEAFF. DNA of the CDR3: TGTGCCAGCAGCCTCAACGAACAGGGGGAAGCTTTCTTT.